This TCR beta chain was captured in a study of Ad26.COV2.S vaccination and SARS-CoV-2 variants. V dropped 5 bases and J dropped 0 bases, with 18 bases sitting between them. This CDR3 has 17 residues. Germline-derived CDR1 and CDR2 are SGHAT and FQNNGV. Measured with immunoSEQ multiplex PCR; TCRdb has only the in-frame clones, and not every one. The sample comprises around 450,000 clones, approximately 90% of which are singletons, and more than 1.5% rests with the top ten. The treatment: some 20 received Ad26.COV2.S at low or high dose, single or two shots; about five received placebo; per-sample allocation not given. On day 63 after the first injection, vaccine and placebo recipients gave samples.

V and J are TRBV11-2 and TRBJ2-3, with a weak D call TRBD2 (6 bases). The TCR originated in a person between 18 and 65 years old who received the Ad26.COV2.S COVID-19 vaccine or a placebo. This material consisted of peripheral blood, taken in a trial of Ad26.COV2.S vaccine versus placebo. CDR3 sequence reads: CASSPDYQTRSTDTQYF. The CDR3 DNA follows: TGTGCCAGCAGCCCAGACTACCAGACTAGAAGCACAGATACGCAGTATTTT.